Described below is a single T cell receptor beta chain sequence and its context. Its matching antigen is unknown. The sample originates from a study of cytomegalovirus exposure and HLA in healthy donors. The CDR3 has 14 amino acids. The germline CDR1 and CDR2 sequences are MNHEY and SVGAGI. Unmatched junction bases numbered 6, after V lost 4 bases and J lost 7 bases. 60 Vbeta and 13 Jbeta primers were used in PCR. The repertoire was sequenced with immunoSEQ multiplex PCR; TCRdb's copy has only in-frame clones and lacks some. This table holds under 200,000 clones, about 75% found once. Study results and limitations: Segments of the TCR beta V type were, in most cases, productive about 90% or about 30% of the time in an earlier analysis. The authors later linked a missense DCLRE1C variant to TCR beta V- and J-gene trimming. The investigators catalogued some 150 TCR beta chains as cytomegalovirus-associated.

Healthy individuals who donated bone marrow served as the donors. The chain carries TRBV6-5 and TRBJ1-4; 7 bases agree with TRBD1. The source material was PBMCs. This sequence was found in a female donor in good health and CMV-seronegative. DNA of the CDR3: TGTGCCAGCAGTTCTAGCAGGGGGGTTGAAAAACTGTTTTTT. Its translation: CASSSSRGVEKLFF.